A selection of T cell receptor beta chains follows, all from one sample in a study of radiotherapy plus CTLA-4 blockade in lung cancer. The method was immunoSEQ multiplex PCR; TCRdb's version includes in-frame clones alone and lacks a portion of them. The sample has tens of thousands of clones, about 73% seen once; the top ten hold 3.6%. Sequencing used peripheral blood, obtained from a patient treated with radiotherapy plus ipilimumab. The source is a human donor with non-small cell lung cancer who had stable disease on radiotherapy plus ipilimumab. Both conserved end residues are part of each CDR3.

J: TRBJ1-1; V: TRBV19; CDR3: CASSMTGAEAFF
J: TRBJ1-1; V: TRBV5-1; CDR3: CASSLRGVNTEAFF
J: TRBJ1-1; V: TRBV7-8; CDR3: CASHPGSNTEAFF
J: TRBJ1-5; V: TRBV19; CDR3: CASSIRQGSSNQPQHF
J: TRBJ2-3; V: TRBV6-1; CDR3: CASSESGLSTDTQYF
J: TRBJ1-1; V: TRBV11-2; CDR3: CASSLVDRPPFF
J: TRBJ2-1; V: TRBV27; CDR3: CASSRRGGDYNEQFF
J: TRBJ2-1; V: TRBV5-4; CDR3: CASSLELASVYNEQFF
J: TRBJ2-1; V: TRBV7-2; CDR3: CASSLRPEAGAFF
J: TRBJ2-7; V: TRBV19; CDR3: CASSISAGGYEQYF
J: TRBJ1-5; V: TRBV19; CDR3: CASKETGYQPQHF
J: TRBJ2-5; V: TRBV11-3; CDR3: CASSLVAGEAQYF
J: TRBJ1-5; V: TRBV28; CDR3: CASSGAGTGNEPQHF
J: TRBJ1-1; V: TRBV6-1; CDR3: CASSDRQGVSEAFF
J: TRBJ1-2; V: TRBV6-6; CDR3: CASSHTGEGGYYGYTF
J: TRBJ2-5; V: TRBV7-3; CDR3: CASSLTSGNQETQYF
J: TRBJ1-4; V: TRBV9; CDR3: CASSVGDSLATNEKLFF
J: TRBJ2-1; V: TRBV7-2; CDR3: CASSLALAGGTNEQFF
J: TRBJ2-7; V: TRBV7-8; CDR3: CASSPTSTSGRVRIIFEQYF
J: TRBJ2-3; V: TRBV4-1; CDR3: CASSRGWGTDTQYF
J: TRBJ1-2; V: TRBV19; CDR3: CASSIAGQNYGYTF
J: TRBJ1-2; V: TRBV29-1; CDR3: CSVPEGGGNYGYTF